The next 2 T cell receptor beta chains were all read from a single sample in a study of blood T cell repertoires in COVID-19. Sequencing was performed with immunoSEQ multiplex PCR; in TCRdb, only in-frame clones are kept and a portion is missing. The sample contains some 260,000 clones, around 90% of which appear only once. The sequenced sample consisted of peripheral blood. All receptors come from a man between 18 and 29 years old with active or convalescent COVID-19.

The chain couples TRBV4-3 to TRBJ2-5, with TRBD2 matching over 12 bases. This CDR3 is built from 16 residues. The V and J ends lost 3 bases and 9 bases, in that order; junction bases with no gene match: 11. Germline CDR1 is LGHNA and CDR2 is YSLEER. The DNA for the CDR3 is TGCGCCAGCAGCCAGGACGTGACTAGCGGGGGTCGAGCCCAGTACTTC. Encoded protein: CASSQDVTSGGRAQYF.

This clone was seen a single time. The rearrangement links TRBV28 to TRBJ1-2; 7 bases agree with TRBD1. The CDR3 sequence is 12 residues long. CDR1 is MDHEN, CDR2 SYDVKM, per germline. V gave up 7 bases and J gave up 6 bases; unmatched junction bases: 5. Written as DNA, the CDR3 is TGTGCCAGCACCCTGACAGGGAATGGCTACACCTTC. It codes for CASTLTGNGYTF.